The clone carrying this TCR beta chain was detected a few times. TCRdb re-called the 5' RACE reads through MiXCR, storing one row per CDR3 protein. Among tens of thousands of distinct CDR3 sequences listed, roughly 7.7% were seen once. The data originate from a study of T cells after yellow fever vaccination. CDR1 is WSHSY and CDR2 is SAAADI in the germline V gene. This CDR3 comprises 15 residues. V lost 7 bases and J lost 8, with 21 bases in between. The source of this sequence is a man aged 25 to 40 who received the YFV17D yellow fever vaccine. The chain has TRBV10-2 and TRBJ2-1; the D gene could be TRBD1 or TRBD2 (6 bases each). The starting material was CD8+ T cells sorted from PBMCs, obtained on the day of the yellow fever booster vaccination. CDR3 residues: CASKNRAISSDEQFF. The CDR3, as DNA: TGCGCCAGCAAAAACAGGGCCATTTCTAGCGATGAGCAGTTCTTC.